This T cell receptor beta chain originates from a study of early T cells in non-severe SARS-CoV-2 infection. Study background: Chains were unpaired, as sequencing was done on bulk RNA from unsorted whole blood.

With regard to this clonotype: Its target is not known.

The germline V gene encodes CDR1 SGHRS and CDR2 YFSETQ. This CDR3 is built from 17 residues. V lost 4 bases and J 4 bases, leaving 23 bases between the germline ends. Study-level points and caveats: Matching against VDJdb likely underestimated virus-specific expansions, favoring anti-spike CD8.

Individual cDNA molecules received unique molecular identifiers. TCRdb itself ran the 5' RACE reads through MiXCR, one entry per CDR3 protein. This sample has fewer than 120,000 distinct CDR3 sequences, with roughly 12% found just once. The TCR originated in an adult who was a healthcare worker with PCR-confirmed SARS-CoV-2 infection or an uninfected control (not recorded which). This chain uses TRBV5-1 with TRBJ1-1, with a weak D call TRBD1 (5 bases). Sequenced material: whole blood, taken at baseline. The CDR3 DNA follows: TGCGCCAGCAGCATCTCGGGACCCCGCCTTTCGGGCACTGAAGCTTTCTTT. It is translated as CASSISGPRLSGTEAFF. Based on the CDR3 plus reference TRBV5-1 and TRBJ1-1, the full variable domain is KAGVTQTPRYLIKTRGQQVTLSCSPISGHRSVSWYQQTPGQGLQFLFEYFSETQRNKGNFPGRFSGRQFSNSRSEMNVSTLELGDSALYLCASSISGPRLSGTEAFFGQGTRLTVV.